This TCR beta chain was sequenced during a study of blood T cell repertoires in COVID-19. Study-level background: Specimens from acute and convalescent COVID-19 originated in the United States, Italy and Spain. In each case, the material was cDNA or gDNA derived from T cells, B-cell-depleted T cells, or PBMCs.

Authors' analysis steps: Reference gene primer amplification gave nucleated cell count estimates. The data were produced by immunoSEQ multiplex PCR, yet TCRdb's version contains in-frame clones alone and is incomplete. The V and J calls and clone size come from that table; D and trimming were worked out from the DNA. The top ten clones hold over 1% of a sample with 120,000 or so clones, approximately 91% of them seen once. Germline values: CDR1 PRHDT, CDR2 FYEKMQ (reference sequence). V gave up 1 base and J gave up 9 bases, with 13 bases separating them. The CDR3 runs 14 residues. The rearrangement links TRBV13 to TRBJ2-1; a possible D gene is TRBD2 (5 bases). Sequences were obtained from peripheral blood. This TCR came from a woman of 80 years or more with acute or convalescent COVID-19. The CDR3 spells CASSLAWGALEQFF. CDR3 nucleotides: TGTGCCAGCAGCTTAGCCTGGGGAGCGCTTGAGCAGTTCTTC.